The clone carrying this T cell receptor (beta chain) was counted a single time. The CDR3 runs to 18 residues. The germline gives CDR1 SGHRS, CDR2 YFSETQ. Trimming removed 0 bases at V and 3 bases at J, with 19 bases between. The data were obtained in a study of blood T cell repertoires in COVID-19. Libraries were prepared by immunoSEQ multiplex PCR; TCRdb keeps only in-frame clonotypes and omits some of them. The table records 8,000 to 9,500 clones, 86% of them present only once. The V call is TRBV5-1, the J call TRBJ1-5; D is ambiguous. Sequencing used peripheral blood. The origin of this receptor is a human donor with active COVID-19. The donor label of this sample is uncertain. CDR3 sequence (DNA): TGCGCCAGCAGCTTGGGCCCCTCGAGGCAAGGCTACAATCAGCCCCAGCATTTT. Translation gives CASSLGPSRQGYNQPQHF.